These 27 T cell receptor beta chains were sequenced from one sample in a study of T cell changes during pregnancy in multiple sclerosis. Only in-frame clones appear in the TCRdb table, and some are missing; sequencing was by immunoSEQ multiplex PCR. This sample has around 35,000 clones, with 90% found just once. Sequencing used CD8+ T cells from peripheral blood mononuclear cells, obtained before pregnancy. The receptors here all came from a female donor with multiple sclerosis, enrolled in a pregnancy study.

This rearrangement joins TRBV11-3 to TRBJ2-2; tentatively, D is TRBD1 (6 bases). Germline CDR1 SGHNT, CDR2 YENEEA. Trimming stripped 5 bases from V and 7 bases from J, with 17 bases between. The CDR3 extends over 15 amino acids. CDR3: CASSQNGQPGGELFF. The CDR3 region has the DNA TGTGCCAGCAGCCAGAACGGACAGCCGGGCGGGGAGCTGTTTTTT.

In its sample, this clone was seen once. CDR3 nucleotides: TGTGCCAGCAGCCAGGGACTAGCGGGGGCCTACAATGAGCAGTTCTTC. Residues: CASSQGLAGAYNEQFF. The rearrangement joins TRBV7-3 to TRBJ2-1; 14 bases are a match to TRBD2. Germline V gene sequence: CDR1 SGHTA, CDR2 FQGTGA. Trimming at V came to 5 bases and at J to 2 bases, leaving 2 bases not matched to a gene. The CDR3 spans 16 residues.

Only a few counts were recorded for this clone. The genes are TRBV19 and TRBJ1-5; D remains unclear. CDR3 length equals 16 residues. V was shortened by 4 bases and J by 8 bases, with 21 bases between the two germline ends. Looked up from germline, CDR1 is LNHDA and CDR2 is SQIVND (reference sequence). The CDR3 sequence is CASSTFWRTQDEPQHF. The DNA of the CDR3 is TGTGCCAGTAGTACCTTTTGGAGGACGCAGGACGAGCCCCAGCATTTT.

The CDR3, as DNA: TGCGCCAGCAGCCATAGCGGAGGCTACAATGAGCAGTTCTTC. Encoded protein: CASSHSGGYNEQFF. V is TRBV5-1 and J is TRBJ2-1, with D possibly TRBD2 on 6 matching bases. The CDR3 is 14 amino acids. V lost 4 bases to trimming and J lost 3 bases, with 11 bases between them. CDR1 SGHRS and CDR2 YFSETQ come from the germline V gene.

The V gene is TRBV7-6, the J gene TRBJ2-5; perhaps TRBD2 as D (5 bases). This CDR3 is built from 15 residues. The germline V gene has CDR1 SGHVS and CDR2 FNYEAQ. The V end lost 1 base, the J end lost 5 bases, and 14 bases lay between the germline ends. The CDR3 DNA reads TGTGCCAGCAGCTTAGACGTGGGAGCTTCCGAGACCCAGTACTTC. It is translated as CASSLDVGASETQYF.

The chain carries TRBV19 and TRBJ2-3, with D maybe TRBD2 (5 bases). CDR1 LNHDA and CDR2 SQIVND come from the germline V gene (reference sequence). Trimming removed 1 base at V and 6 bases at J, with 11 bases between. This CDR3 contains 14 residues. The CDR3 DNA is TGTGCCAGTAGTATAGTTGAGGGTTCGGATACGCAGTATTTT. It translates to CASSIVEGSDTQYF. The full variable domain, rest sourced from reference TRBV19 and TRBJ2-3, is DGGITQSPKYLFRKEGQNVTLSCEQNLNHDAMYWYRQDPGQGLRLIYYSQIVNDFQKGDIAEGYSVSREKKESFPLTVTSAQKNPTAFYLCASSIVEGSDTQYFGPGTRLTVL.

The chain combines TRBV2 with TRBJ1-2; D is ambiguous. The CDR3 is made up of 11 amino acids. Germline V lookup: CDR1 SNHLY, CDR2 FYNNEI. Trimming took off 8 bases at V and 7 bases at J, with 11 bases between the two ends. The CDR3 sequence: CASGGRPGYTF. CDR3 nucleotide sequence: TGTGCCAGCGGTGGCAGGCCTGGCTACACCTTC.

The V and J genes are TRBV27 and TRBJ2-7; 7 bases are shared with TRBD1. V gave up 3 bases and J gave up 3 bases; unmatched junction bases: 2. Germline assignment: CDR1 MNHEY and CDR2 SMNVEV (reference sequence). The CDR3 consists of 13 residues. The CDR3 reads CASSLWDSYEQYF. The CDR3 bases are TGTGCCAGCAGTTTGTGGGACAGCTACGAGCAGTACTTC.

This clone appeared a single time. V is TRBV13 and J is TRBJ2-6; D is ambiguous. Germline V gene sequence: CDR1 PRHDT, CDR2 FYEKMQ (reference sequence). There are 15 residues in the CDR3. Trimming cost V 2 bases and J 0 bases, with 5 bases left between them. The DNA for the CDR3 is TGTGCCAGCAGCTTAAAGAGCTCTGGGGCCAACGTCCTGACTTTC. Translating it yields CASSLKSSGANVLTF. The whole variable domain, filled in from reference TRBV13 and TRBJ2-6, reads AAGVIQSPRHLIKEKRETATLKCYPIPRHDTVYWYQQGPGQDPQFLISFYEKMQSDKGSIPDRFSAQQFSDYHSELNMSSLELGDSALYFCASSLKSSGANVLTFGAGSRLTVL.

The chain recombines TRBV6-4 with TRBJ2-1; no definite D call. With 0 bases removed from V and 3 bases from J, the gap between germline ends came to 6 bases. Germline assignment: CDR1 MRHNA and CDR2 SNTAGT. The CDR3 is made up of 14 amino acids. CDR3 sequence reads: CASSDSSDYNEQFF. The CDR3 bases are TGTGCCAGCAGTGACTCCAGCGACTACAATGAGCAGTTCTTC.

The chain joins TRBV13 to TRBJ1-1; D is undetermined. Per the germline V gene, CDR1 is PRHDT and CDR2 is FYEKMQ (reference sequence). V lost 7 bases, J lost 1 base, and 13 bases lay in between. This CDR3 has 14 amino acids. CDR3 DNA: TGTGCCAGCAACCCTATGGAGGGGAACACTGAAGCTTTCTTT. Translation: CASNPMEGNTEAFF.

The table lists this clone with a few counts. The CDR3 loop is CASGRGAGYTDTQYF. CDR3 DNA sequence: TGTGCTAGTGGTCGCGGGGCAGGGTACACAGATACGCAGTATTTT. The J gene is TRBJ2-3, the V gene TRBV12-5; the D gene is possibly TRBD2 (6 bases). Trimming took off 5 bases at V and 2 bases at J, with 14 bases between the two ends. The germline CDR1 and CDR2 sequences are LGHNT and FRNRAP. The CDR3 is made up of 15 amino acids.

This clone was counted a single time. The rearrangement joins TRBV29-1 to TRBJ2-1; the match to TRBD2 covers 11 bases. The CDR3 consists of 14 residues. J gave up 0 bases and V 8 bases, and 3 bases lay outside the gene matches. Germline values: CDR1 SQVTM, CDR2 ANQGSEA. The CDR3 coding sequence is TGCAGCTTGCTAGCGGGGGGCTCCTACAATGAGCAGTTCTTC. Its protein product is CSLLAGGSYNEQFF.

The J gene is TRBJ1-2, the V gene TRBV7-2; no definite D call. CDR3 length: 13 amino acids. CDR1 SGHTA and CDR2 FQGNSA come from the germline V gene. With 3 bases removed from V and 3 bases from J, the gap between germline ends came to 8 bases. In DNA, the CDR3 is TGTGCCAGCAGCTTCCCCCAGGACTATGGCTACACCTTC. It translates to CASSFPQDYGYTF. Based on the CDR3 plus reference TRBV7-2 and TRBJ1-2, the full variable domain is GAGVSQSPSNKVTEKGKDVELRCDPISGHTALYWYRQSLGQGLEFLIYFQGNSAPDKSGLPSDRFSAERTGGSVSTLTIQRTQQEDSAVYLCASSFPQDYGYTFGSGTRLTVV.

Comments on this clone: Compared with germline, one end of the junction differs, possibly owing to a read error. At the DNA level, this CDR3 is encoded by other sequences in the same sample as well. The chain recombines TRBV4-1 with TRBJ1-1, with 9 bases matching TRBD1. This CDR3 is 15 amino acids long. Germline V lookup: CDR1 MGHRA, CDR2 YSYEKL. DNA for the CDR3: TGCGCCAGCAGTCAAGAGATATCCCGGACAGGGGAGTCTTTCTTT. This sequence encodes CASSQEISRTGESFF.

The chain has TRBV9 and TRBJ2-2; 10 bases align to TRBD1. The CDR3 consists of 19 residues. Germline V gives CDR1 SGDLS, CDR2 YYNGEE. The junction had 14 bases not matched to a gene; V was cut back by 3 bases and J by 3 bases. The chain's CDR3 is CASSENQGGDRGYTGELFF. The CDR3 coding sequence is TGTGCCAGCAGCGAGAACCAGGGGGGGGACAGGGGATACACCGGGGAGCTGTTTTTT.

To note about this clone: Germline is not matched at one junction end, which may reflect a read error. The chain joins TRBV14 to TRBJ2-1; 8 nucleotides line up with TRBD2. The germline gives CDR1 SGHDN, CDR2 FVKESK. The CDR3 contains 18 residues. The CDR3 DNA reads as TGTGCCAGCAGCCAAGATTCGCCCACTAGCGGCTCCAACAATGAGCAGTTCTTC. This gives the protein CASSQDSPTSGSNNEQFF.

The chain employs TRBV19 and TRBJ1-2; D might be TRBD1 (6 bases). Trimming cost V 8 bases and J 4 bases, with 8 bases left between them. Germline V gives CDR1 LNHDA, CDR2 SQIVND (reference sequence). The CDR3 sequence is 11 residues long. The CDR3 DNA sequence: TGTGCCAGTTTACAGGGCTATGGCTACACCTTC. This gives the protein CASLQGYGYTF.

The genes are TRBV9 and TRBJ2-3; 7 nucleotides agree with TRBD2. Germline V gene data show CDR1 as SGDLS and CDR2 as YYNGEE. The CDR3 length is 17 residues. V lost 4 bases to trimming and J lost 5 bases; unmatched junction nucleotides: 16. The CDR3 loop is CASSPPMGVPGGDTQYF. The DNA of the CDR3 is TGTGCCAGCAGCCCCCCGATGGGAGTACCGGGGGGAGATACGCAGTATTTT.

The rearrangement links TRBV28 to TRBJ1-1; tentative D call: TRBD1 (5 bases). CDR1 and CDR2 (germline): MDHEN, SYDVKM. Trimming cost V 5 bases and J 5 bases, with 18 bases left between them. This CDR3 region has 15 residues. The CDR3: CASSPARGGRTEAFF. In DNA form, the CDR3 reads TGTGCCAGCAGTCCCGCCCGCGGGGGAAGGACTGAAGCTTTCTTT.

This chain uses TRBV5-1 with TRBJ2-3; weak D call: TRBD1 (6 bases). The ends were cut back, 0 bases at V and 1 base at J, with 12 bases in the middle. Germline CDR1 is SGHRS and CDR2 is YFSETQ. This CDR3 region has 16 residues. In nucleotides, the CDR3 is TGCGCCAGCAGCTTGGCGGGACACCTCGGCACAGATACGCAGTATTTT. This gives the protein CASSLAGHLGTDTQYF.

This sequence joins TRBV30 and TRBJ2-4; D may be TRBD1 (6 bases). V lost 8 bases to trimming and J lost 0 bases, with 11 bases between them. Germline loops: CDR1 GTSNPN, CDR2 SVGIG (reference sequence). This CDR3 has 13 amino acids. The CDR3 spells CAGRGLAKNIQYF. CDR3 DNA: TGTGCCGGCAGGGGCCTAGCCAAAAACATTCAGTACTTC.

The chain has TRBV9 and TRBJ2-3; weak D call: TRBD2 (5 bases). Trimming cost V 0 bases and J 2 bases, with 13 bases left between them. Germline CDR1 SGDLS, CDR2 YYNGEE. This CDR3 contains 16 residues. The chain's CDR3 is CASSVELAVFTDTQYF. As DNA, the CDR3 is TGTGCCAGCAGCGTAGAGCTAGCAGTTTTCACAGATACGCAGTATTTT.

The J gene is TRBJ2-1, the V gene TRBV6-5; 8 nucleotides match TRBD1. The junction had 5 bases not matched to a gene; V was cut back by 5 bases and J by 5 bases. Germline CDR1 reads MNHEY; CDR2 reads SVGAGI. The CDR3 is made up of 14 amino acids. The CDR3 DNA is TGTGCCAGCAGTCCTCGGACAGGGAACAATGAGCAGTTCTTC. The encoded protein is CASSPRTGNNEQFF.

J is TRBJ2-2 and V is TRBV7-9; D may be TRBD2 (6 bases). The V gene's germline CDR1 is SEHNR and CDR2 FQNEAQ (reference sequence). V lost 8 bases and J 5 bases, leaving 15 bases between the germline ends. The CDR3 is made up of 14 amino acids. The CDR3 DNA is TGTGCCAGCGTAACCACGGAGGGGACCGGGGAGCTGTTTTTT. Residues: CASVTTEGTGELFF.

V gene TRBV9 combines with J gene TRBJ2-1, with 7 bases aligning to TRBD2. This CDR3 has 16 amino acids. Germline V gene data show CDR1 as SGDLS and CDR2 as YYNGEE. Unmatched junction bases numbered 8, after V lost 1 base and J lost 4 bases. The CDR3 sequence: CASSVTLSGAYNEQFF. The CDR3 DNA is TGTGCCAGCAGCGTAACGTTGAGCGGGGCGTACAATGAGCAGTTCTTC.

This sequence joins TRBV6-1 and TRBJ1-1; perhaps TRBD1 as D (6 bases). The V gene's germline CDR1 is MNHNS and CDR2 SASEGT. The CDR3 length is 14 residues. V was shortened by 6 bases and J by 0 bases, with 11 bases between the two germline ends. The CDR3 DNA reads as TGTGCCAGCAGCCGGACAGACCTGAACACTGAAGCTTTCTTT. It specifies CASSRTDLNTEAFF.